Below are 24 T cell receptor beta chains sequenced from a single sample in a study of early T cells in non-severe SARS-CoV-2 infection. From the 5' RACE reads, TCRdb called clonotypes with MiXCR, one entry per CDR3 protein. The top ten clones hold around 3% of a sample with roughly 90,000 distinct CDR3 sequences, more than 12% of them seen once. Material for sequencing was whole blood. These receptors all stem from an adult who was a healthcare worker with PCR-confirmed SARS-CoV-2 infection or an uninfected control (not recorded which).

Ten or more counts support this clonotype. This sequence joins TRBV19 and TRBJ1-1; D unclear. Germline V gene sequence: CDR1 LNHDA, CDR2 SQIVND (reference sequence). V shed 7 bases and J shed 0 bases, with 9 bases lying between them. The CDR3 has 13 amino acids. The DNA of the CDR3 is TGTGCCAGTACCCATCCCCTGAACACTGAAGCTTTCTTT. Its protein product is CASTHPLNTEAFF. Supplemented by reference TRBV19 and TRBJ1-1, the full variable domain reads DGGITQSPKYLFRKEGQNVTLSCEQNLNHDAMYWYRQDPGQGLRLIYYSQIVNDFQKGDIAEGYSVSREKKESFPLTVTSAQKNPTAFYLCASTHPLNTEAFFGQGTRLTVV.

The genes are TRBV14 and TRBJ1-2; D perhaps matches TRBD1 (5 bases). Germline V lookup: CDR1 SGHDN, CDR2 FVKESK. V lost 3 bases, J lost 6 bases, and 14 bases lay in between. The CDR3 has 14 amino acids. CDR3 in amino acids: CASSQRQEGHGYTF. The CDR3 nucleotides are TGTGCCAGCAGCCAGAGGCAGGAGGGGCATGGCTACACCTTC.

Concerning this clonotype: This may stem from a read error, because a much larger clone lies one nucleotide away. CDR3 nucleotides: TGTGCCGGCAGCCTTGCGCAAACGTCTGGGGCCAACGTCCTGACTTTC. Translating it yields CAGSLAQTSGANVLTF. The chain uses TRBV14 and TRBJ2-6, with D hard to call. This CDR3 comprises 16 residues. The germline gives CDR1 SGHDN, CDR2 FVKESK.

This chain joins TRBV11-3 and TRBJ2-7; 11 bases fit TRBD2. Germline loops: CDR1 SGHNT, CDR2 YENEEA. The CDR3 sequence is 16 residues long. With 3 bases clipped from V and 0 bases from J, the junction kept 4 bases outside the gene matches. The CDR3 protein is CASSFGLAGPSYEQYF. In DNA, the CDR3 is TGTGCCAGCAGCTTCGGACTAGCGGGCCCCTCCTACGAGCAGTACTTC.

This clonotype was seen only a few times. The V call is TRBV9, the J call TRBJ2-1, with D uncertain. The CDR3 spans 12 residues. V was shortened by 4 bases and J by 9 bases, with 11 bases between the two germline ends. Germline CDR1 and CDR2: SGDLS and YYNGEE. DNA of the CDR3: TGTGCCAGCAGCTACATGGTCGGTGAGCAGTTCTTC. Translating gives CASSYMVGEQFF. Full variable domain (rest looked up from reference TRBV9 and TRBJ2-1): DSGVTQTPKHLITATGQRVTLRCSPRSGDLSVYWYQQSLDQGLQFLIQYYNGEERAKGNILERFSAQQFPDLHSELNLSSLELGDSALYFCASSYMVGEQFFGPGTRLTVL.

This clonotype was observed many times. The chain couples TRBV12-3 or TRBV12-4 to TRBJ1-2; unclear D gene. The V and J ends lost 5 bases and 4 bases respectively, with 20 bases between them. The CDR3 has 16 residues. The chain's CDR3 is CASSPEVGALGYGYTF. Written as DNA, the CDR3 is TGTGCCAGCAGTCCGGAGGTGGGCGCACTCGGCTATGGCTACACCTTC.

This clonotype appeared many times. The chain combines TRBV7-9 with TRBJ2-7, with D unclear. V was clipped by 4 bases and J by 0 bases, with 10 bases between them. The CDR3 covers 14 residues. Germline V gene data show CDR1 as SEHNR and CDR2 as FQNEAQ (reference sequence). The CDR3 DNA is TGTGCCAGCAGCTCAACTATAGCCTCCTACGAGCAGTACTTC. Translated, it gives CASSSTIASYEQYF.

Written as DNA, the CDR3 is TGCAGCGTTACAACCCTCGGGGAGCAGTACTTC. It is translated as CSVTTLGEQYF. This chain uses TRBV29-1 with TRBJ2-7; D uncertain. V was clipped by 5 bases and J by 7 bases, with 12 bases between them. This CDR3 has 11 residues. Per the germline V gene, CDR1 is SQVTM and CDR2 is ANQGSEA.

This clonotype has more than one count but fewer than ten. The rearrangement joins TRBV18 to TRBJ2-5; D unclear. The CDR3 covers 14 residues. With 0 bases removed from V and 4 bases from J, the gap between germline ends came to 9 bases. CDR1 KGHSH and CDR2 LQKENI come from the germline V gene. The CDR3 is CASSPPHGIETQYF. The DNA of the CDR3 is TGTGCCAGCTCACCACCGCACGGAATAGAGACCCAGTACTTC. Complete variable domain (other parts from reference TRBV18 and TRBJ2-5): NAGVMQNPRHLVRRRGQEARLRCSPMKGHSHVYWYRQLPEEGLKFMVYLQKENIIDESGMPKERFSAEFPKEGPSILRIQQVVRGDSAAYFCASSPPHGIETQYFGPGTRLLVL.

At least ten counts were recorded for this clonotype. The V call is TRBV5-5, the J call TRBJ2-1; 7 nucleotides match TRBD1. Germline trimming cut 2 bases from V and 10 bases from J; bases unmatched to any gene: 12. CDR1 SGHKS and CDR2 YYEKEE come from the germline V gene (reference sequence). This CDR3 spans 15 amino acids. In DNA, the CDR3 is TGTGCCAGCAGCTTACGAGACAGGGCCCCCGTGGAGCAGTTCTTC. Its translation is CASSLRDRAPVEQFF.

This clonotype has ten or more counts. The chain recombines TRBV7-9 with TRBJ2-3; a weak D match, TRBD2 (6 bases). Germline V gene sequence: CDR1 SEHNR, CDR2 FQNEAQ (reference sequence). CDR3 length: 17 residues. V was trimmed by 5 bases and J by 0 bases, leaving 18 bases between them. The CDR3 bases are TGTGCCAGCAGCGGGGCGAGGCGGGACCCTAGCACAGATACGCAGTATTTT. It yields the protein CASSGARRDPSTDTQYF.

This sequence joins TRBV7-2 and TRBJ2-5; weak D call: TRBD2 (6 bases). Deletions cut 3 bases from V and 2 bases from J, with 7 bases between. There are 13 residues in the CDR3. The V gene's germline CDR1 is SGHTA and CDR2 FQGNSA. The CDR3 spells CASSFRGQETQYF. Written as DNA, the CDR3 is TGTGCCAGCAGCTTTCGGGGGCAAGAGACCCAGTACTTC.

At least ten counts were recorded for this clonotype. The chain joins TRBV19 to TRBJ2-1; perhaps TRBD1 as D (7 bases). This CDR3 has 15 amino acids. Germline V gives CDR1 LNHDA, CDR2 SQIVND (reference sequence). V lost 5 bases and J 3 bases, leaving 14 bases between the germline ends. CDR3 sequence (DNA): TGTGCCAGTAGTCCTCAGGGGGGAGACTACAATGAGCAGTTCTTC. Translated: CASSPQGGDYNEQFF.

The sample holds a few counts of this clonotype. The chain carries TRBV29-1 and TRBJ2-7; TRBD2 aligns across 7 bases. V was pared by 0 bases and J by 1 base, with 3 bases of the junction left unmatched. The germline CDR1 and CDR2 sequences are SQVTM and ANQGSEA. This CDR3 contains 14 residues. CDR3: CSVEEGTTSYEQYF. The CDR3 bases are TGCAGCGTTGAAGAGGGGACTACTTCCTACGAGCAGTACTTC.

This clonotype was recorded a few times. This chain uses TRBV9 with TRBJ1-2; D remains unclear. Looked up from germline, CDR1 is SGDLS and CDR2 is YYNGEE. The V and J ends lost 4 bases and 2 bases respectively, with 9 bases between them. The CDR3 spans 13 residues. The CDR3 region is CASSLKDNYGYTF. In DNA form, the CDR3 reads TGTGCCAGCAGCCTCAAGGACAACTATGGCTACACCTTC.

This clonotype was observed at least ten times. The chain is built from TRBV29-1 and TRBJ1-5; tentative D call: TRBD1 (5 bases). The CDR3 contains 13 residues. Germline V gene sequence: CDR1 SQVTM, CDR2 ANQGSEA. V was clipped by 4 bases and J by 2 bases, with 9 bases between them. CDR3: CSVVWDGNQPQHF. CDR3 sequence (DNA): TGCAGCGTTGTATGGGACGGCAATCAGCCCCAGCATTTT.

This clonotype was counted only a few times. This rearrangement joins TRBV28 to TRBJ2-7, with TRBD2 as a possible D gene (6 bases). The CDR3 is made up of 14 amino acids. The germline V and J ends were trimmed by 1 base and 5 bases, with 12 bases remaining between them. Germline V CDR1 and CDR2: MDHEN, SYDVKM. The CDR3 DNA is TGTGCCAGCAGTTTATACTCCACGGGGGACGAGCAGTACTTC. Translated, it gives CASSLYSTGDEQYF.

The J gene is TRBJ1-3, the V gene TRBV7-8; D might be TRBD1 (6 bases). Germline V CDR1 and CDR2: SGHVS, FQNEAQ. V lost 0 bases and J lost 0, with 12 bases in between. The CDR3 consists of 17 residues. The CDR3 loop is CASSLAGGFSSGNTIYF. DNA of the CDR3: TGTGCCAGCAGCTTAGCTGGGGGCTTCAGCTCTGGAAACACCATATATTTT.

This clonotype has a single count. The V call is TRBV24-1, the J call TRBJ2-2, with D hard to call. The CDR3 contains 12 residues. The V gene's germline CDR1 is KGHDR and CDR2 SFDVKD. Trimming left V 9 bases short and J 5 bases short, with 9 bases between. The CDR3 spells CATAPETGELFF. The CDR3 nucleotides read TGTGCCACCGCCCCAGAAACCGGGGAGCTGTTTTTT.

Many counts were recorded for this clonotype. The gene calls are TRBV12-3 or TRBV12-4 and TRBJ1-1; the match to TRBD1 covers 7 bases. This CDR3 has 15 residues. Trimming took 8 bases from V and 4 from J; bases not matched to a gene: 13. The CDR3 coding sequence is TGTGCCAGCGAACCTACCGACAGGGCTACCACTGAAGCTTTCTTT. Translated: CASEPTDRATTEAFF.

This clonotype occurred many times. The rearrangement joins TRBV7-8 to TRBJ2-1; tentatively, D is TRBD1 (5 bases). In germline, CDR1 is SGHVS, CDR2 FQNEAQ. The CDR3 consists of 16 residues. Trimming took 5 bases from V and 7 from J, leaving 21 bases between them. CDR3 nucleotides: TGTGCCAGCAGCCCGCAGGGCACCCAGACGGAGAATGAGCAGTTCTTC. Amino acids: CASSPQGTQTENEQFF.

This clonotype is medium-sized (0.01 to 0.1%) by share. The V and J genes are TRBV27 and TRBJ2-2, with no clear D. The ends were cut back, 0 bases at V and 0 bases at J, with 5 bases in the middle. The CDR3 contains 15 residues. Germline V gives CDR1 MNHEY, CDR2 SMNVEV (reference sequence). CDR3 amino acids: CASSLSFSNTGELFF. The CDR3 DNA reads TGTGCCAGCAGTTTATCATTCTCGAACACCGGGGAGCTGTTTTTT.

This clonotype was detected ten times or more. The chain is built from TRBV18 and TRBJ1-1, with D perhaps matching TRBD1 (5 bases). V lost 4 bases, J lost 2 bases, and 17 bases lay in between. The CDR3 is 16 residues long. Germline CDR1 reads KGHSH; CDR2 reads LQKENI. This chain's CDR3 is CASSLQDGGRNTEAFF. Written as DNA, the CDR3 is TGTGCCAGCTCACTCCAGGATGGGGGGAGAAACACTGAAGCTTTCTTT.

This clonotype came up many times. The J gene is TRBJ2-2, the V gene TRBV19; unclear D gene. The CDR3 totals 13 residues. Germline values: CDR1 LNHDA, CDR2 SQIVND (reference sequence). Trimming stripped 6 bases from V and 1 base from J, with 6 bases between. In DNA, the CDR3 is TGTGCCAGTAGGGTCATGAACACCGGGGAGCTGTTTTTT. It translates to CASRVMNTGELFF.